Following are 8 T cell receptor beta chains from one sample sequenced in a study of shared clonotypes between healthy human individuals. The assay was immunoSEQ multiplex PCR, and TCRdb's table has in-frame clones only and misses some. The table shows about 730,000 clones, with around 70% occurring only once. Specimen: memory CD4+ T cells sorted from blood. Subset meaning: CD45RA-negative fraction. The receptors were gathered from a woman aged 25 to 39 in good health.

The chain couples TRBV10-3 to TRBJ2-3, with 8 bases fitting TRBD2. CDR3 length: 14 residues. The junction had 5 bases not matched to a gene; V was cut back by 6 bases and J by 3 bases. Germline V gives CDR1 ENHRY, CDR2 SYGVKD. The chain's CDR3 is CAISSSGSTDTQYF. CDR3 nucleotide sequence: TGTGCCATCAGCTCGAGCGGGAGTACAGATACGCAGTATTTT.

V and J are TRBV7-2 and TRBJ1-2; unclear D gene. The germline V gene encodes CDR1 SGHTA and CDR2 FQGNSA. The V end was cut by 3 bases, the J end by 1 base, with 12 bases between. This CDR3 has 15 residues. CDR3 coding DNA: TGTGCCAGCAGCTTGGTAATCAAGGGTAACTATGGCTACACCTTC. Translated, it gives CASSLVIKGNYGYTF.

The chain links TRBV6-5 to TRBJ1-2, with 9 nucleotides matching TRBD1. Trimming took 0 bases from V and 7 from J; bases not matched to a gene: 6. The germline CDR1 and CDR2 sequences are MNHEY and SVGAGI. This CDR3 is built from 15 residues. CDR3: CASSYSRTGESGYTF. For the CDR3, the DNA is TGTGCCAGCAGTTACTCCAGGACAGGGGAAAGTGGCTACACCTTC.

The chain carries TRBV5-4 and TRBJ1-2, with 7 bases identical to TRBD1. Germline CDR1 and CDR2: SGHNT and YYREEE (reference sequence). V dropped 0 bases and J dropped 0; count of bases not matched to a gene: 14. CDR3 length: 19 amino acids. As DNA, the CDR3 is TGTGCCAGCAGCTTGGACCCCTTGGGGCAGGGGGGTGCTAACTATGGCTACACCTTC. Amino acids: CASSLDPLGQGGANYGYTF. Variable domain in full (rest from reference TRBV5-4 and TRBJ1-2): ETGVTQSPTHLIKTRGQQVTLRCSSQSGHNTVSWYQQALGQGPQFIFQYYREEENGRGNFPPRFSGLQFPNYSSELNVNALELDDSALYLCASSLDPLGQGGANYGYTFGSGTRLTVV.

The sample holds one count of this clone. The chain links TRBV27 to TRBJ1-1, with TRBD1 matching 7 bases. Trimming took 6 bases from V and 3 from J; bases not matched to a gene: 1. The CDR3 loop spans 12 amino acids. The germline V gene has CDR1 MNHEY and CDR2 SMNVEV (reference sequence). The CDR3 bases are TGTGCCAGCAGAACAGGGGACACTGAAGCTTTCTTT. Translation gives CASRTGDTEAFF.

The chain carries TRBV14 and TRBJ2-6; D is unclear. The CDR3 runs 14 residues. Deletions cut 1 base from V and 0 bases from J, with 1 base between. CDR1 is SGHDN, CDR2 FVKESK, per germline. The CDR3 DNA follows: TGTGCCAGCAGCCAAGGCTCTGGGGCCAACGTCCTGACTTTC. Protein sequence: CASSQGSGANVLTF. Looking up the rest from reference TRBV14 and TRBJ2-6 gives the full variable domain: EAGVTQFPSHSVIEKGQTVTLRCDPISGHDNLYWYRRVMGKEIKFLLHFVKESKQDESGMPNNRFLAERTGGTYSTLKVQPAELEDSGVYFCASSQGSGANVLTFGAGSRLTVL.

This clone has ten or more counts. The chain links TRBV11-3 to TRBJ2-3, with 9 bases matching TRBD2. With V trimmed by 1 base and J by 5 bases, 7 bases remained unmatched. CDR1 and CDR2 (germline): SGHNT, YENEEA. The CDR3 is 16 residues long. CDR3 sequence: CASSLGTSAWGDTQYF. The DNA of the CDR3 is TGTGCCAGCAGCTTAGGGACTAGCGCCTGGGGAGATACGCAGTATTTT.

This chain connects TRBV15 to TRBJ1-5, with a possible D match to TRBD1 (6 bases). Trimming stripped 9 bases from V and 2 bases from J, with 11 bases between. This CDR3 is built from 13 residues. Germline CDR1 and CDR2: LNHNV and YYDKDF (reference sequence). The CDR3 loop is CATGAQGNQPQHF. Written as DNA, the CDR3 is TGTGCCACGGGGGCGCAGGGCAATCAGCCCCAGCATTTT. The full variable domain, completed using reference TRBV15 and TRBJ1-5, is DAMVIQNPRYQVTQFGKPVTLSCSQTLNHNVMYWYQQKSSQAPKLLFHYYDKDFNNEADTPDNFQSRRPNTSFCFLDIRSPGLGDTAMYLCATGAQGNQPQHFGDGTRLSIL.